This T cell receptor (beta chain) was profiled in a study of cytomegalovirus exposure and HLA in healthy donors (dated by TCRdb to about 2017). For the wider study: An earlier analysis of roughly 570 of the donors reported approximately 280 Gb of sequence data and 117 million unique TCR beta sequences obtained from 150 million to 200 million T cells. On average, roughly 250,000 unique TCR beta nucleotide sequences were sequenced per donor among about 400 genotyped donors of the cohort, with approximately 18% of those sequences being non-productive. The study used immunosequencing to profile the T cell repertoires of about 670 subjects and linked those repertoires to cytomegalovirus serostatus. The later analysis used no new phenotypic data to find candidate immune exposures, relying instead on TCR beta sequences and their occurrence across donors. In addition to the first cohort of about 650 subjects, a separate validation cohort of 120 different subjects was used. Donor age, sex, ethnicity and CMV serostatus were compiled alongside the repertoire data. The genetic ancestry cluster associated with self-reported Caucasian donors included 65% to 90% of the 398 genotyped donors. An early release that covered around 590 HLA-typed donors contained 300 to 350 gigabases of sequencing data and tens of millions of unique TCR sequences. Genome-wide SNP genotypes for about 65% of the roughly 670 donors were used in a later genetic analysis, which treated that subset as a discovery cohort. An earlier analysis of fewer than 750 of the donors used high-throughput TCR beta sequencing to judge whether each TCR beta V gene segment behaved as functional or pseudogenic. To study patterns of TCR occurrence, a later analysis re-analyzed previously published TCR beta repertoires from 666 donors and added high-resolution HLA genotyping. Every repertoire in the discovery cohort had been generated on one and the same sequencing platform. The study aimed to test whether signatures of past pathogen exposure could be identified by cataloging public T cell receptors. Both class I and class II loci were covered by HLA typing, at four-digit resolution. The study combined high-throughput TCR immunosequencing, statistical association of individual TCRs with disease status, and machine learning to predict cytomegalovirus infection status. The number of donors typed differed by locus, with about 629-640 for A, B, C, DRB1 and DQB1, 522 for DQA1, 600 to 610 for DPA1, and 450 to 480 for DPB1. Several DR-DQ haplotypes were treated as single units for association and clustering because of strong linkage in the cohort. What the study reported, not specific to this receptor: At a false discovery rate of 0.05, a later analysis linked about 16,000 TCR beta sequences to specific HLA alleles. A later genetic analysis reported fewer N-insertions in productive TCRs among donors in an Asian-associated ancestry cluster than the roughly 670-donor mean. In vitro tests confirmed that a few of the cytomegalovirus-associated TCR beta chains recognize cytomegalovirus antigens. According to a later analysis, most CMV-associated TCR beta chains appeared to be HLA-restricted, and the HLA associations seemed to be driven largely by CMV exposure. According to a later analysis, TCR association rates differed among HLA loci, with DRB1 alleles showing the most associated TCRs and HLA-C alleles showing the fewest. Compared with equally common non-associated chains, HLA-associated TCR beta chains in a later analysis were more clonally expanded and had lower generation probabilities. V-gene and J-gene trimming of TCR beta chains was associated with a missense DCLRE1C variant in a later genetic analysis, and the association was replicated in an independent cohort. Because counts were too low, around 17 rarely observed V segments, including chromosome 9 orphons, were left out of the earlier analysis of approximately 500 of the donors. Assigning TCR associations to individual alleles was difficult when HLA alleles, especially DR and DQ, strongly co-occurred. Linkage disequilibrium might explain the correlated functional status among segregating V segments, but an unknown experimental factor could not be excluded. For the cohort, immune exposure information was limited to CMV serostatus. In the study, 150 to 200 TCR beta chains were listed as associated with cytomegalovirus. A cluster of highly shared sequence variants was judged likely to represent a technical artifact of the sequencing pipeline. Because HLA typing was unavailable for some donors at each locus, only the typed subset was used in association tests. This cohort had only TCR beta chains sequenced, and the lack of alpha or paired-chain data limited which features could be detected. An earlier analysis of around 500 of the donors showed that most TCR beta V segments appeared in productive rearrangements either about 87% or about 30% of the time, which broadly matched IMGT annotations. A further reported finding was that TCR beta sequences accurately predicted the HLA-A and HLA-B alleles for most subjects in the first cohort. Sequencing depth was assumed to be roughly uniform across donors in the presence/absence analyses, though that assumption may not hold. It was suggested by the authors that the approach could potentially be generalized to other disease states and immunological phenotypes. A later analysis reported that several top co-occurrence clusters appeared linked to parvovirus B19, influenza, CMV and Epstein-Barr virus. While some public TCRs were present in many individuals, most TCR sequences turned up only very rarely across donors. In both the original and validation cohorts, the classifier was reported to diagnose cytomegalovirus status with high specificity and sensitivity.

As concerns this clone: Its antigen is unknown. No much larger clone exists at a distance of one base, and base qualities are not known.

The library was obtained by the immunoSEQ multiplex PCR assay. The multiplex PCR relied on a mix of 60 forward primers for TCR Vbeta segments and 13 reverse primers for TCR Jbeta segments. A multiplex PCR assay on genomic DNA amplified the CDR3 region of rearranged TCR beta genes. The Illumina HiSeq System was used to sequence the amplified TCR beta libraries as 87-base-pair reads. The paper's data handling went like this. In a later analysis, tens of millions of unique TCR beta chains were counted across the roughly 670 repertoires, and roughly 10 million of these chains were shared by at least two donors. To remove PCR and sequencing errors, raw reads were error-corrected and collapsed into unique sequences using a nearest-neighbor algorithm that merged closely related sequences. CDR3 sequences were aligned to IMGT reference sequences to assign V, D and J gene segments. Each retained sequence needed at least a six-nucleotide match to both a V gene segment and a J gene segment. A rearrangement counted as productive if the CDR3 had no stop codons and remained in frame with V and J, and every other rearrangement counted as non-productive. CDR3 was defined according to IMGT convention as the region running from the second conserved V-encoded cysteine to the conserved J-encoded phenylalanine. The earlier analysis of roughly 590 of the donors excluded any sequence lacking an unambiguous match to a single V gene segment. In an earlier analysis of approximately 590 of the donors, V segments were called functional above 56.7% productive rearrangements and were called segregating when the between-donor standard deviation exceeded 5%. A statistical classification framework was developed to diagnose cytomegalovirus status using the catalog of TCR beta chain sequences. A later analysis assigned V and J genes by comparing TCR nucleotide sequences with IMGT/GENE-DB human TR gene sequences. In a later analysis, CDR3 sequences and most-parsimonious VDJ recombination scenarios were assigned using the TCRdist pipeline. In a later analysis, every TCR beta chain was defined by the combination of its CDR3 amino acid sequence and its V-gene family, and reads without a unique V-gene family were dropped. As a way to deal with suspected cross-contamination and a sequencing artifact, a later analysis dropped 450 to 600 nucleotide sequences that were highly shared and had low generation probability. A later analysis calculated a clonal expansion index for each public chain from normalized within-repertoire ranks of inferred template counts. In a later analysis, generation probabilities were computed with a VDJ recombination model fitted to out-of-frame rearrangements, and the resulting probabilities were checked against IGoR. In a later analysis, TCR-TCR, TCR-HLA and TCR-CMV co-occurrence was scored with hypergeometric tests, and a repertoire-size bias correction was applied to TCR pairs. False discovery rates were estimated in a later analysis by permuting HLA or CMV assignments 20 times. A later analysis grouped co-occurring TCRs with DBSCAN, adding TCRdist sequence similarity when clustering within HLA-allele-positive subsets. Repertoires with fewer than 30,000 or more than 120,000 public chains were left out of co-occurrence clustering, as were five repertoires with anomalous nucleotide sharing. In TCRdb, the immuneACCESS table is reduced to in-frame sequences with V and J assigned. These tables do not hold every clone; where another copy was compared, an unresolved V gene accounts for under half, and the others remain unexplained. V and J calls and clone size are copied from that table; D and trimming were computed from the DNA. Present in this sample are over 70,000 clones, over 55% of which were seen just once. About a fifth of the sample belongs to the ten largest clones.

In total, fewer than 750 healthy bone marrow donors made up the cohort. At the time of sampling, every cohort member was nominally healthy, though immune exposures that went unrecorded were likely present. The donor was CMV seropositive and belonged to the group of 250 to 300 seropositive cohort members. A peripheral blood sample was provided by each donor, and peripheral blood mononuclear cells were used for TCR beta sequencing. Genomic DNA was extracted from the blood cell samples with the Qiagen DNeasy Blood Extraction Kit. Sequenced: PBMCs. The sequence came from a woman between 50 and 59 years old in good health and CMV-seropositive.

The DNA sequence is TGTGCCAGCAGCTGGGGCAGGGGGCGATCTGGAAACACCATATATTTT. Its protein reads: CASSWGRGRSGNTIYF. The V gene is TRBV5-6 and the J gene is TRBJ1-3, with 8 central nucleotides matching TRBD1. V is pruned by 3 bases and J by 1 base, leaving 6 bases of the junction without a gene match. There are 16 amino acids in the CDR3, from cysteine to phenylalanine inclusive. CDR3 DNA only is kept here, 48 bases in frame from base 1. The CDR1 and CDR2 encoded by the germline V gene are SGHDT and YYEEEE.